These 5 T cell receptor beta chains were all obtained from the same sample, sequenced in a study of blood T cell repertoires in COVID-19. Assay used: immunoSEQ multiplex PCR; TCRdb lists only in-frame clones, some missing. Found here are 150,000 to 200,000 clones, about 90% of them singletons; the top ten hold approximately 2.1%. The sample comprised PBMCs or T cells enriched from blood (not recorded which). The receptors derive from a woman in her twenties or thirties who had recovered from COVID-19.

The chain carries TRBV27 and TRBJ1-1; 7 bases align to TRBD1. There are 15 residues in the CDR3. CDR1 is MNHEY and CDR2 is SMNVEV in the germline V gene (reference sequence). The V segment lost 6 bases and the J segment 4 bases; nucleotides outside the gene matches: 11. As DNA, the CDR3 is TGTGCCAGCAGGTCTCAGACAGGGATCGGCACTGAAGCTTTCTTT. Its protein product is CASRSQTGIGTEAFF.

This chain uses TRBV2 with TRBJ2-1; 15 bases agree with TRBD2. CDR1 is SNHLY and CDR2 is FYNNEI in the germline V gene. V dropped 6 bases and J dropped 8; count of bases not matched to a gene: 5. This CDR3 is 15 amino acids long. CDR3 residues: CASRGTSGRSDEQFF. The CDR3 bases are TGTGCCAGCAGGGGGACTAGCGGGAGGAGCGATGAGCAGTTCTTC.

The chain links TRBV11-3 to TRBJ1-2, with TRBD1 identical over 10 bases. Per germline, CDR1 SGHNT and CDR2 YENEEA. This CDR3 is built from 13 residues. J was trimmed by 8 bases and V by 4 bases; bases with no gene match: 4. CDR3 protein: CASSSGQGVGYTF. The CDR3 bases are TGTGCCAGCAGCTCCGGACAGGGGGTGGGCTACACCTTC.

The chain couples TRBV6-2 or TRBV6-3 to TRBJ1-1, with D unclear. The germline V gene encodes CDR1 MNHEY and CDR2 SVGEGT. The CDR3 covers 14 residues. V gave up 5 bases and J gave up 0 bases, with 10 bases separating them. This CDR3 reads CASSNRRVNTEAFF. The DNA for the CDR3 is TGTGCCAGCAGTAACCGGCGGGTGAACACTGAAGCTTTCTTT.

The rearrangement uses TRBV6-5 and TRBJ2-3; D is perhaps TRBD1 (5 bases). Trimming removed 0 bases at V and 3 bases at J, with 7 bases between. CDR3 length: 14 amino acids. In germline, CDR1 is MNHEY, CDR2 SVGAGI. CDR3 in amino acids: CASSYSDRTDTQYF. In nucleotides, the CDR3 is TGTGCCAGCAGTTACTCAGACAGAACAGATACGCAGTATTTT.